The 14 T cell receptor beta chains given below trace back to one sample, sequenced in a study of response to subunit inactivated influenza vaccine (dated by TCRdb to the late 2010s). The library relied on RT-PCR. Sequencing took place on an Illumina HiSeq 2500. TCRdb passed the public sequencing reads through fastp at Q25 and MiXCR, retaining productive beta sequences. Rows with a matching CDR3 protein are joined into one entry that keeps the most common DNA and genes. This sample gives fewer than 550,000 distinct CDR3 sequences in total; over 25% of them show up just once. The ten largest make up approximately 2% of the sample. Source: CD4+ T cells sorted from PBMCs, taken 4 to 6 days after vaccination. The receptor source for this set is a man aged 45 to 65 who received an inactivated influenza vaccine. Donor details come from another sample of the same person, matched by shared clones.

The chain carries TRBV5-1 and TRBJ1-3; 10 bases are a match to TRBD1. The CDR3 spans 16 residues. Trimming took 5 bases from V and 2 from J; bases not matched to a gene: 7. Germline V CDR1 and CDR2: SGHRS, YFSETQ. CDR3: CASSSRQGATGNTIYF. DNA of the CDR3: TGCGCCAGCAGTTCCCGACAGGGGGCAACTGGAAACACCATATATTTT.

The rearrangement uses TRBV29-1 and TRBJ1-1; tentatively, D is TRBD1 (5 bases). Per germline, CDR1 SQVTM and CDR2 ANQGSEA. This CDR3 has 15 amino acids. Trimming pared 5 bases from V and 1 base from J, leaving 17 bases between. The CDR3 DNA sequence: TGCAGCGTTAAGACCCCGGGACGGCAGAACACTGAAGCTTTCTTT. Protein product: CSVKTPGRQNTEAFF. The whole variable domain, filled in from reference TRBV29-1 and TRBJ1-1, reads SAVISQKPSRDICQRGTSLTIQCQVDSQVTMMFWYRQQPGQSLTLIATANQGSEATYESGFVIDKFPISRPNLTFSTLTVSNMSPEDSSIYLCSVKTPGRQNTEAFFGQGTRLTVV.

This clonotype was counted a few times. The V gene is TRBV29-1, the J gene TRBJ1-2; D perhaps matches TRBD1 (5 bases). Germline V gene data show CDR1 as SQVTM and CDR2 as ANQGSEA. The CDR3 is 14 amino acids. The ends were cut back, 5 bases at V and 1 base at J, with 14 bases in the middle. CDR3 sequence (DNA): TGCAGCGTTCGGTCCGGGGGAGATAACTATGGCTACACCTTC. Amino acids: CSVRSGGDNYGYTF.

This sequence joins TRBV5-5 and TRBJ2-5; perhaps TRBD2 as D (5 bases). The V and J ends lost 4 bases and 0 bases respectively, with 7 bases between them. CDR1 and CDR2 (germline): SGHKS, YYEKEE (reference sequence). The CDR3 length is 13 residues. CDR3 sequence (DNA): TGTGCCAGCAGCATGGGAGACCAAGAGACCCAGTACTTC. Encoded protein: CASSMGDQETQYF.

This clonotype was counted only a few times. The gene calls are TRBV12-3 or TRBV12-4 and TRBJ2-3; the match to TRBD2 covers 11 bases. The length of the CDR3 is 17 residues. V was clipped by 5 bases and J by 1 base; unmatched bases: 8. The chain's CDR3 is CASSISGGAFRTDTQYF. CDR3 bases: TGTGCCAGCAGTATTAGCGGGGGGGCCTTCCGCACAGATACGCAGTATTTT.

This clonotype was detected a few times. This chain connects TRBV7-2 to TRBJ2-2, with 8 positions matching TRBD2. Losses at the gene ends were 1 base for V and 5 bases for J; bases not matched to a gene: 6. CDR1 is SGHTA, CDR2 FQGNSA, per germline. The CDR3 sequence is 16 residues long. The CDR3 coding sequence is TGTGCCAGCAGCTTAGTGGCTAGCGGGCCAACCGGGGAGCTGTTTTTT. Translated, it gives CASSLVASGPTGELFF.

The gene calls are TRBV7-9 and TRBJ2-5, with 9 bases aligning to TRBD1. With V trimmed by 2 bases and J by 3 bases, 4 bases remained unmatched. The CDR3 contains 15 residues. Germline V gene data show CDR1 as SEHNR and CDR2 as FQNEAQ (reference sequence). CDR3 bases: TGTGCCAGCAGCTTAAGGACAGGGGTAGAAGAGACCCAGTACTTC. Protein: CASSLRTGVEETQYF.

CDR3 DNA: TGTGCCAGCAGTTTAGGCGGGGGGGCGAGACACACTGAAGCTTTCTTT. It yields the protein CASSLGGGARHTEAFF. The rearrangement uses TRBV12-3 or TRBV12-4 and TRBJ1-1; maybe TRBD1 (6 bases). Trimming shortened V by 1 base and J by 3 bases, and 15 bases separated the two germline ends. The CDR3 is made up of 16 amino acids.

The chain uses TRBV20-1 and TRBJ2-1, with 10 bases lining up with TRBD2. CDR3 length: 17 amino acids. From germline, CDR1 is DFQATT and CDR2 SNEGSKA (reference sequence). The V gene end was trimmed by 3 bases and the J gene end by 8 bases; junction bases not matched to a gene: 16. CDR3 region: CSASAPTSGRALDEQFF. CDR3 DNA: TGCAGTGCTAGTGCGCCTACCAGCGGGAGGGCCCTTGATGAGCAGTTCTTC.

The chain carries TRBV29-1 and TRBJ2-7, with D tentatively TRBD1 or TRBD2 (6 bases each). The CDR3 contains 14 residues. CDR1 and CDR2 (germline): SQVTM, ANQGSEA. Trimming cost V 4 bases and J 2 bases, with 15 bases left between them. CDR3 nucleotide sequence: TGCAGCGTTGTAAGGGGGAGGTACCCCTACGAGCAGTACTTC. Translation gives CSVVRGRYPYEQYF.

The chain couples TRBV7-2 to TRBJ2-3; no clear D. The CDR3 has 15 residues. Germline values: CDR1 SGHTA, CDR2 FQGNSA. With 1 base removed from V and 2 bases from J, the gap between germline ends came to 10 bases. CDR3 amino acids: CASSLVLYPTDTQYF. The CDR3 DNA follows: TGTGCCAGCAGCTTAGTTCTCTACCCCACAGATACGCAGTATTTT. Using reference TRBV7-2 and TRBJ2-3 for the parts outside the CDR3, the full variable domain is GAGVSQSPSNKVTEKGKDVELRCDPISGHTALYWYRQSLGQGLEFLIYFQGNSAPDKSGLPSDRFSAERTGGSVSTLTIQRTQQEDSAVYLCASSLVLYPTDTQYFGPGTRLTVL.

This clonotype was detected a few times. The chain links TRBV4-3 to TRBJ1-5; no firm D call. The ends were cut back, 1 base at V and 1 base at J, with 14 bases in the middle. This CDR3 comprises 17 residues. Germline CDR1 LGHNA, CDR2 YSLEER. CDR3 protein: CASSQVPPIESNQPQHF. For the CDR3, the DNA is TGCGCCAGCAGCCAAGTCCCCCCGATTGAAAGCAATCAGCCCCAGCATTTT.

This clonotype was seen a few times. The V and J genes are TRBV7-6 and TRBJ2-7; possibly TRBD1 for D (5 bases). The germline V gene encodes CDR1 SGHVS and CDR2 FNYEAQ. The CDR3 length is 14 residues. V was clipped by 3 bases and J by 8 bases, with 17 bases between them. CDR3 region: CASSLGPDRVKQYF. The CDR3 nucleotides read TGTGCCAGCAGCTTGGGGCCGGACCGAGTCAAGCAGTACTTC.

The chain couples TRBV12-3 or TRBV12-4 to TRBJ1-4; TRBD1 matches 9 bases. Trimming cost V 6 bases and J 7 bases; bases outside gene matches: 6. This CDR3 is 14 amino acids long. CDR3 amino acids: CASSNTGGTEKLFF. The CDR3, as DNA: TGTGCCAGCAGCAATACAGGGGGCACTGAAAAACTGTTTTTT.